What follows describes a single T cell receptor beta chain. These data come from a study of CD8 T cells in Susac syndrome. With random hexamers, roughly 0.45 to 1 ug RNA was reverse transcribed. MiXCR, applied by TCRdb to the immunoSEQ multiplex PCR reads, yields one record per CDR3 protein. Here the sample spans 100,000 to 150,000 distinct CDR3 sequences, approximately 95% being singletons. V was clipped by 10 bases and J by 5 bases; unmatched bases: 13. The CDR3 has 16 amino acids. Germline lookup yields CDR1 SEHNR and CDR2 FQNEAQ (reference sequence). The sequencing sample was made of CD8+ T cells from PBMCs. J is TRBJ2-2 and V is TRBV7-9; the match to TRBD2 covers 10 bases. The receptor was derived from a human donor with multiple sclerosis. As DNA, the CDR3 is TGTGCCACCCCGGGACTAGCGACCTCTCTTACCGGGGAGCTGTTTTTT. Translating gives CATPGLATSLTGELFF.